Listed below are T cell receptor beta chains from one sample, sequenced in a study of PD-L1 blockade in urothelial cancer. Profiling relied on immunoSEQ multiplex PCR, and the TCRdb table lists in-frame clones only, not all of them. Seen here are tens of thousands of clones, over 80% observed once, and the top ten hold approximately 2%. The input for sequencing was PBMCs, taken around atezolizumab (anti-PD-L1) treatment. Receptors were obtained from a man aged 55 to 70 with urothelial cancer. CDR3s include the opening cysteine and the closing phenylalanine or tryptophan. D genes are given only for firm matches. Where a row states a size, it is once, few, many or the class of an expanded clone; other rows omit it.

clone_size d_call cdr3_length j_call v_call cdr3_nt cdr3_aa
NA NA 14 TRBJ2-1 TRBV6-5 TGTGCCAGCAGGAGGGGGACTAACTACAATGAGCAGTTCTTC CASRRGTNYNEQFF
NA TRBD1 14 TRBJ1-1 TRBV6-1 TGTGCCAGCAGATTGGGACAGGGGAACACTGAAGCTTTCTTT CASRLGQGNTEAFF
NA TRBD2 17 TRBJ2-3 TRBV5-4 TGTGCCAGCAGCGCCGAGGGACTAGCGGGTAGCACAGATACGCAGTATTTT CASSAEGLAGSTDTQYF
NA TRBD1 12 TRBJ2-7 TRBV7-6 TGTGCCAGCAGCAACAGGGGGCGGGAGCAGTACTTC CASSNRGREQYF
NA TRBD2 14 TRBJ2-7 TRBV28 TGTGCCAGCATTTCGAGCGGGAGGACCTACGAGCAGTACTTC CASISSGRTYEQYF
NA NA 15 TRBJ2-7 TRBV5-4 TGTGCCAGCAGCTTTGGCCTAGGAGACCCCTACGAGCAGTACTTC CASSFGLGDPYEQYF
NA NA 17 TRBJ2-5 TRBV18 TGTGCCAGCTCACCCGTTAATGCAGGGCCCATTAGGGAGACCCAGTACTTC CASSPVNAGPIRETQYF
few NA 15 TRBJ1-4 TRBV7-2 TGTGCCAGCAGCTTAGGGGGGGGAGGTTGGGAAAAACTGTTTTTT CASSLGGGGWEKLFF
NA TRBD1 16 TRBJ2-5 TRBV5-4 TGTGCCAGCAGCAGACCGGGACAGGGCTTCCAAGAGACCCAGTACTTC CASSRPGQGFQETQYF
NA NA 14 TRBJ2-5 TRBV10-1 TGCGCCAGCAGTGGGGCCGTGGCCCAAGAGACCCAGTACTTC CASSGAVAQETQYF
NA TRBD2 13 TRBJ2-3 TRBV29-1 TGCAGCGTTTGGGGCGGGAGGACAGATACGCAGTATTTT CSVWGGRTDTQYF
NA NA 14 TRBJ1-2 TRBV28 TGTGCCAGCAGTTTACCAGGCCCACAGGGTGGCTACACCTTC CASSLPGPQGGYTF
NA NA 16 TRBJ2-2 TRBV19 TGTGCCAGTAGTCTCGGGAGGGGGCTGGGGACCGGGGAGCTGTTTTTT CASSLGRGLGTGELFF
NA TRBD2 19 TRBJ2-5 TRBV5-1 TGCGCCAGCAGCTTTAGAGGACTAGCGGGGGTTTTAGATAAAGAGACCCAGTACTTC CASSFRGLAGVLDKETQYF
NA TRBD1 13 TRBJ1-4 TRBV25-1 TGTGCCAGCACGGGACAGGACTATGAAAAACTGTTTTTT CASTGQDYEKLFF
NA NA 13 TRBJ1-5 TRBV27 TGTGCCAGCACAGTTCCAAAGGGAGGAGCCCAGCATTTT CASTVPKGGAQHF
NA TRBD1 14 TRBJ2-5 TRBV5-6 TGTGCCAGCAGCCAACAGACAGGGTGGGAGACCCAGTACTTC CASSQQTGWETQYF
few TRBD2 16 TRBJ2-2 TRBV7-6 TGTGCCAGCAGCTTAGGGAGCGGGAGGCTGGCCGGGGAGCTGTTTTTT CASSLGSGRLAGELFF
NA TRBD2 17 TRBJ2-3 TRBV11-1 TGTGCCAGCAGCCGTGGACTAGCGGGGGGCCCCACAGATACGCAGTATTTT CASSRGLAGGPTDTQYF
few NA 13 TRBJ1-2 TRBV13 TGTGCCAGCAGCTTAAGGGAGAACTATGGCTACACCTTC CASSLRENYGYTF
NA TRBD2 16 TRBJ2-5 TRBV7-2 TGTGCCAGCAGCCCGACTAGCGGGAGGGCCCGAGAGACCCAGTACTTC CASSPTSGRARETQYF
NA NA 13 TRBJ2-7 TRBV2 TGTGCCAGCTTCAGGGAGGAGGGCTACGAGCAGTACTTC CASFREEGYEQYF
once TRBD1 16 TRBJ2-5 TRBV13 TGTGCCAGCAGCCGATTCTTGGACAGGGACCAAGAGACCCAGTACTTC CASSRFLDRDQETQYF
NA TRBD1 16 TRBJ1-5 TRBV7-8 TGTGCCAGCAGCTTAGAACAGGGGATGAGCAATCAGCCCCAGCATTTT CASSLEQGMSNQPQHF
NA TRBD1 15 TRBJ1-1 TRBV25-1 TGTGCCAGCTCAGATATCGGACAGGGTAACACTGAAGCTTTCTTT CASSDIGQGNTEAFF
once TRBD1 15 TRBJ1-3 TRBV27 TGTGCCAGCAGTCCAGTAGGACAGGGAAGAAACACCATATATTTT CASSPVGQGRNTIYF
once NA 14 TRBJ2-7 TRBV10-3 TGTGCCTCTGGGTCCGGGACAACGCTCTACGAGCAGTACTTC CASGSGTTLYEQYF
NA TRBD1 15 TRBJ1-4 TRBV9 TGTGCCAGCAGCGTGATGGGACAGGGGGACGAAAAACTGTTTTTT CASSVMGQGDEKLFF
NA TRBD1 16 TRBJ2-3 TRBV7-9 TGTGCCAGCAGCCTACGGACAGGGGGCATCACAGATACGCAGTATTTT CASSLRTGGITDTQYF
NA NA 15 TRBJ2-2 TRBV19 TGTGCCAGTAGTATGCTACAGGAAATCACCGGGGAGCTGTTTTTT CASSMLQEITGELFF
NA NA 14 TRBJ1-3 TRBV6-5 TGTGCCAGCAAACCTAACGCAAACCGGTACACCATATATTTT CASKPNANRYTIYF
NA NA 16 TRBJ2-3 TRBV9 TGTGCCAGCAGCGTAGGGGGAGGGACACCCACAGATACGCAGTATTTT CASSVGGGTPTDTQYF
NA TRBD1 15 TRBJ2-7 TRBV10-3 TGTGCCATCAGTGGGTCGGGACAGGGGGCCTACGAGCAGTACTTC CAISGSGQGAYEQYF
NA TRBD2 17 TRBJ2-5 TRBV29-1 TGCAGCGTAGATCCAGCGGGAGGGGAAGGGGCCGAAGAGACCCAGTACTTC CSVDPAGGEGAEETQYF
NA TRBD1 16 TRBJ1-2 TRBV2 TGTGCCAGCAGTGTCGATCCCTCGGACAGGGACTATGGCTACACCTTC CASSVDPSDRDYGYTF
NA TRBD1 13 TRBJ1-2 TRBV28 TGTGCCAGCAAGACGGGACAGGAAAATGGCTACACCTTC CASKTGQENGYTF
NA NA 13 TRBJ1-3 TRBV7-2 TGTGCCAGCAGTTTCCTTCCTGGAAACACCATATATTTT CASSFLPGNTIYF
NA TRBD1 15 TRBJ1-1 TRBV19 TGTGCCAGTAGTATGGGAGGACAGGTCGGGGGTGAAGCTTTCTTT CASSMGGQVGGEAFF
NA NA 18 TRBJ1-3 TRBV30 TGTGCCTGGAGGAAAGGGGGGGCCTCCCGGTTCTCTGGAAACACCATATATTTT CAWRKGGASRFSGNTIYF
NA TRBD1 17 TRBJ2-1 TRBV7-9 TGTGCCAGCAGCTCCACAACCGGGACAGTAGCTGTGGATGAGCAGTTCTTC CASSSTTGTVAVDEQFF
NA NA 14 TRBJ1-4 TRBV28 TGTGCCAGCAGTCCTCCGGGGGTTAATGAAAAACTGTTTTTT CASSPPGVNEKLFF
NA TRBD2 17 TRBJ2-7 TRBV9 TGTGCCAGCAGCGTAGTAGCTAGCGGGAGAATTTGGTACGAGCAGTACTTC CASSVVASGRIWYEQYF
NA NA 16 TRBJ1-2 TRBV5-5 TGTGCCAGCAGCTCCCCCTCGGAATGGGGAGGGTCTGGCTACACCTTC CASSSPSEWGGSGYTF
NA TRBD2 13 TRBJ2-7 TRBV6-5 TGTGCCAGCAGTTACCTAGCGGCCTACGAGCAGTACTTC CASSYLAAYEQYF
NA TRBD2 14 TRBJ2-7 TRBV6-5 TGTGCCAGCAGGAGGCGGGAGGGCCCCTACGAGCAGTACTTC CASRRREGPYEQYF
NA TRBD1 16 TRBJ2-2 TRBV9 TGTGCCAGCAGCGCCCCGGGACAGTTGAACACCGGGGAGCTGTTTTTT CASSAPGQLNTGELFF
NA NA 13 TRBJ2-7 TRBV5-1 TGCGCCAGCAGCTCCCAGCTAGGGGCCGAGCAGTACTTC CASSSQLGAEQYF